The T cell receptor (beta chain) described here comes from a study of T cells after yellow fever vaccination. 5'RACE template switching produced TCR cDNA carrying a universal primer site and UMIs. MiXCR, run by TCRdb on the 5' RACE reads, gives a single entry per CDR3 protein. The data hold 300,000 or so distinct CDR3 sequences, with 7% to 10% observed a single time. The study, taken as a whole, reports: Most primary-vaccination clones recurred post-booster (around 95% CD4, over 70% CD8). By day 5 rather than day 15, the secondary response had peaked, though it was weaker. The study noted that FACS-sorted repertoires could contain abundant clonotypes contaminating from the bulk population.

Notes on this clonotype: Its antigen is undetermined.

This CDR3 is 19 amino acids long. The germline V gene encodes CDR1 LGHDT and CDR2 YNNKEL (reference sequence). V lost 2 bases to trimming and J lost 5 bases; unmatched junction nucleotides: 20. The sample in question was PBMCs, obtained approximately 40 days after the first yellow fever vaccination. The chain combines TRBV3-1 with TRBJ2-5, with 7 bases that match TRBD1. The TCR comes from a man younger than 35 who received the YFV17D yellow fever vaccine. As DNA, the CDR3 is TGTGCCAGCAGCCAAACCCTGGGTTTGGCAGGGGGTTCGCAGGAGACCCAGTACTTC. It is translated as CASSQTLGLAGGSQETQYF.